This entry lists 30 T cell receptor beta chains sequenced from one sample in a study of cytomegalovirus exposure and HLA in healthy donors. PCR primers comprised 60 Vbeta and 13 Jbeta primers. Profiling relied on immunoSEQ multiplex PCR, and the TCRdb table lists in-frame clones only, not all of them. The table shows over 150,000 clones, with 80% occurring only once. Source material: PBMCs. The receptors originated from a man aged 25-45 years in good health and CMV-seronegative.

The chain employs TRBV5-8 and TRBJ1-5; D might be TRBD1 (5 bases). The CDR3 has 13 amino acids. V dropped 4 bases and J dropped 15 bases, with 20 bases sitting between them. CDR1 SGHTS and CDR2 YDEGEE come from the germline V gene. The CDR3 coding sequence is TGTGCCAGCAGCCCAAGATTGACCTCGGGGGTGCATTTT. This sequence encodes CASSPRLTSGVHF.

J is TRBJ2-2 and V is TRBV19; 7 positions agree with TRBD1. The CDR3 has 14 amino acids. V lost 7 bases to trimming and J lost 0 bases; unmatched junction nucleotides: 2. CDR1 LNHDA and CDR2 SQIVND come from the germline V gene (reference sequence). The CDR3 coding sequence is TGTGCCAGTAAGCAGGGGGCGAACACCGGGGAGCTGTTTTTT. Translated: CASKQGANTGELFF.

The chain has TRBV5-1 and TRBJ2-5, with a possible D match to TRBD1 (7 bases). Deletions cut 6 bases from V and 2 bases from J, with 14 bases between. Germline assignment: CDR1 SGHRS and CDR2 YFSETQ. The CDR3 has 14 amino acids. This chain's CDR3 is CASTQGGIQETQYF. CDR3 sequence (DNA): TGCGCCAGCACTCAGGGGGGAATTCAAGAGACCCAGTACTTC.

The CDR3 sequence is CASRRGKVAGNTIYF. In DNA form, the CDR3 reads TGTGCCTCCCGAAGGGGAAAGGTTGCCGGAAACACCATATATTTT. The chain couples TRBV10-3 to TRBJ1-3; D possibly corresponds to TRBD1 (5 bases). CDR1 is ENHRY, CDR2 SYGVKD, per germline. The CDR3 sequence is 15 residues long. Trimming cost V 11 bases and J 4 bases, with 21 bases left between them.

This chain links TRBV11-2 with TRBJ2-7; 7 bases line up with TRBD1. CDR1 SGHAT and CDR2 FQNNGV come from the germline V gene. With V trimmed by 1 base and J by 2 bases, 11 bases remained unmatched. The CDR3 is 17 amino acids. As DNA, the CDR3 is TGTGCCAGCAGCTTAGGGGGGATCGGGACAGTAACCTACGAGCAGTACTTC. Encoded protein: CASSLGGIGTVTYEQYF.

The V call is TRBV7-6, the J call TRBJ1-5, with TRBD1 identical over 10 bases. The CDR3 has 15 residues. The V gene's germline CDR1 is SGHVS and CDR2 FNYEAQ. With V trimmed by 5 bases and J by 5 bases, 6 bases remained unmatched. CDR3 sequence: CASSPGQGPYQPQHF. CDR3 DNA sequence: TGTGCCAGCAGCCCGGGACAGGGGCCGTATCAGCCCCAGCATTTT.

This rearrangement joins TRBV6-5 to TRBJ2-7; D is undetermined. The CDR3 extends over 13 amino acids. Germline CDR1 reads MNHEY; CDR2 reads SVGAGI. V lost 7 bases to trimming and J lost 0 bases, with 10 bases between them. This CDR3 is CASTETGSYEQYF. CDR3 coding DNA: TGTGCCAGCACGGAAACGGGCTCCTACGAGCAGTACTTC.

The chain has TRBV15 and TRBJ2-5, with D perhaps TRBD1 (6 bases). The CDR3 sequence is 15 residues long. The V end was cut by 0 bases, the J end by 3 bases, with 11 bases between. Germline-derived CDR1 and CDR2 are LNHNV and YYDKDF (reference sequence). DNA for the CDR3: TGTGCCACCAGCAGAGATCATGGGACAAAAGAGACCCAGTACTTC. Residues: CATSRDHGTKETQYF.

This chain joins TRBV18 and TRBJ1-1; TRBD1 matches 10 bases. V lost 4 bases and J lost 2; bases outside the gene matches: 4. Germline assignment: CDR1 KGHSH and CDR2 LQKENI. The CDR3 has 15 amino acids. The CDR3: CASSLKTGGNTEAFF. The CDR3 DNA follows: TGTGCCAGCTCACTGAAGACAGGGGGCAACACTGAAGCTTTCTTT.

V gene TRBV14 combines with J gene TRBJ1-1; 11 nucleotides line up with TRBD1. Germline V gene sequence: CDR1 SGHDN, CDR2 FVKESK. V dropped 4 bases and J dropped 6; count of bases not matched to a gene: 4. The CDR3 spans 14 residues. CDR3 in amino acids: CASSRGQGAAEAFF. CDR3 DNA: TGTGCCAGCAGCCGTGGACAGGGGGCCGCTGAAGCTTTCTTT.

The chain uses TRBV7-8 and TRBJ1-2, with unresolved D. Germline V gives CDR1 SGHVS, CDR2 FQNEAQ. The CDR3 totals 15 residues. The V end lost 0 bases, the J end lost 8 bases, and 16 bases lay between the germline ends. The DNA for the CDR3 is TGTGCCAGCAGCTTAGCCCCCTGGGAGGGAAAAGGCTACACCTTC. This encodes CASSLAPWEGKGYTF.

This clone occurred a few times. J is TRBJ1-1 and V is TRBV5-1; 10 bases align to TRBD1. CDR1 is SGHRS and CDR2 is YFSETQ in the germline V gene. This CDR3 is built from 15 residues. Germline trimming cut 3 bases from V and 1 base from J; bases unmatched to any gene: 3. Here the CDR3 reads CASSYRQGANTEAFF. The CDR3 nucleotides are TGCGCCAGCAGCTACCGACAGGGGGCGAACACTGAAGCTTTCTTT.

This clone was detected only a few times. The CDR3 protein is CASSLPRGWDTEAFF. DNA for the CDR3: TGTGCCAGTAGTTTGCCAAGGGGATGGGACACTGAAGCTTTCTTT. The rearrangement uses TRBV19 and TRBJ1-1; maybe TRBD1 (5 bases). V was shortened by 5 bases and J by 3 bases, with 16 bases between the two germline ends. This CDR3 contains 15 residues. Per the germline V gene, CDR1 is LNHDA and CDR2 is SQIVND (reference sequence).

This clone has only a few counts. V gene TRBV5-1 combines with J gene TRBJ1-5, with a possible D match to TRBD1 (6 bases). The CDR3 is 15 residues long. V lost 2 bases to trimming and J lost 1 base, with 10 bases between them. Germline CDR1 is SGHRS and CDR2 is YFSETQ. The CDR3 loop is CASSLMGTSNQPQHF. The CDR3 bases are TGCGCCAGCAGCTTAATGGGGACAAGCAATCAGCCCCAGCATTTT. Looking up the rest from reference TRBV5-1 and TRBJ1-5 gives the full variable domain: KAGVTQTPRYLIKTRGQQVTLSCSPISGHRSVSWYQQTPGQGLQFLFEYFSETQRNKGNFPGRFSGRQFSNSRSEMNVSTLELGDSALYLCASSLMGTSNQPQHFGDGTRLSIL.

In DNA form, the CDR3 reads TGTGCCAGCTCACAAGACAGCCCCAGGGGCTATGGCTACACCTTC. Translation: CASSQDSPRGYGYTF. The gene calls are TRBV18 and TRBJ1-2; D might be TRBD1 (6 bases). Germline CDR1 is KGHSH and CDR2 is LQKENI. The CDR3 sequence is 15 residues long. V lost 4 bases to trimming and J lost 4 bases, with 16 bases between them.

The chain couples TRBV5-1 to TRBJ1-1; weak D call: TRBD1 (6 bases). V lost 6 bases, J lost 4 bases, and 10 bases lay in between. CDR1 SGHRS and CDR2 YFSETQ come from the germline V gene. This CDR3 comprises 12 residues. The CDR3 bases are TGCGCCAGCAAAGGGGGGGTCACTGAAGCTTTCTTT. As protein: CASKGGVTEAFF. The full variable domain, rest sourced from reference TRBV5-1 and TRBJ1-1, is KAGVTQTPRYLIKTRGQQVTLSCSPISGHRSVSWYQQTPGQGLQFLFEYFSETQRNKGNFPGRFSGRQFSNSRSEMNVSTLELGDSALYLCASKGGVTEAFFGQGTRLTVV.

The chain combines TRBV29-1 with TRBJ2-7, with D tentatively TRBD2 (6 bases). CDR3 length equals 16 residues. Germline V gene data show CDR1 as SQVTM and CDR2 as ANQGSEA. With 7 bases removed from V and 0 bases from J, the gap between germline ends came to 22 bases. This chain's CDR3 is CSASPGNSGPSYEQYF. The CDR3 region has the DNA TGCAGCGCTTCCCCTGGGAATAGCGGACCCTCCTACGAGCAGTACTTC.

The chain couples TRBV4-3 to TRBJ2-3, with a tentative D call TRBD2 (7 bases). The germline V gene encodes CDR1 LGHNA and CDR2 YSLEER. V dropped 0 bases and J dropped 6 bases, with 13 bases sitting between them. The CDR3 extends over 15 amino acids. CDR3 residues: CASSQEAGASDTQYF. For the CDR3, the DNA is TGCGCCAGCAGCCAAGAGGCGGGGGCATCGGATACGCAGTATTTT.

The chain couples TRBV18 to TRBJ1-1; D ambiguous. The CDR3 is 16 amino acids. CDR1 is KGHSH, CDR2 LQKENI, per germline. Trimming removed 3 bases from V and 3 bases from J, with 17 bases in between. The CDR3 DNA sequence: TGTGCCAGCTCACCCACCTTTTCGGGGTCGGACACTGAAGCTTTCTTT. Protein: CASSPTFSGSDTEAFF.

The chain has TRBV30 and TRBJ1-5; 7 nucleotides line up with TRBD1. CDR1 and CDR2 (germline): GTSNPN, SVGIG (reference sequence). The CDR3 covers 13 residues. The J segment lost 7 bases and the V segment lost 5 bases, leaving 8 bases of the junction unmatched. For the CDR3, the DNA is TGTGCCTGGGGACGGACAGGTTCGCAGCCCCAGCATTTT. Amino acids: CAWGRTGSQPQHF.

This rearrangement joins TRBV19 to TRBJ1-1; D gene unclear. From germline, CDR1 is LNHDA and CDR2 SQIVND (reference sequence). V was cut by 6 bases and J by 6 bases, with 20 bases left in between. The CDR3 spans 15 residues. The CDR3 sequence: CASRRTDTNRAEAFF. Here the CDR3 DNA reads TGTGCCAGTAGGCGGACTGACACAAATCGGGCTGAAGCTTTCTTT.

The chain couples TRBV29-1 to TRBJ1-2; D gene ambiguous. The length of the CDR3 is 11 residues. Deletions cut 6 bases from V and 3 bases from J, with 8 bases between. Germline CDR1 is SQVTM and CDR2 is ANQGSEA. In DNA, the CDR3 is TGCAGCGTGGCAGAGGACTATGGCTACACCTTC. The encoded protein is CSVAEDYGYTF.

V gene TRBV18 combines with J gene TRBJ2-4; D possibly corresponds to TRBD1 (5 bases). CDR1 KGHSH and CDR2 LQKENI come from the germline V gene. The CDR3 sequence is 17 residues long. V was pared by 5 bases and J by 0 bases, with 17 bases between. CDR3 protein: CASSTMAGAIAKNIQYF. DNA of the CDR3: TGTGCCAGCTCAACTATGGCTGGGGCGATAGCCAAAAACATTCAGTACTTC.

The V call is TRBV7-9, the J call TRBJ2-6; 9 bases fit TRBD1. There are 19 residues in the CDR3. Losses at the gene ends were 1 base for V and 4 bases for J; bases not matched to a gene: 11. CDR1 and CDR2 (germline): SEHNR, FQNEAQ (reference sequence). The CDR3 loop reads CASSLEGRTGVLGANVLTF. CDR3 sequence (DNA): TGTGCCAGCAGCTTAGAGGGAAGGACAGGGGTTCTGGGGGCCAACGTCCTGACTTTC.

This sequence joins TRBV9 and TRBJ2-5; possibly TRBD2 for D (5 bases). Looked up from germline, CDR1 is SGDLS and CDR2 is YYNGEE. The V end was cut by 4 bases, the J end by 5 bases, with 12 bases between. This CDR3 has 13 residues. The DNA of the CDR3 is TGTGCCAGCAGCCCCCATCGAGGGGAGACCCAGTACTTC. Translated, it gives CASSPHRGETQYF.

The chain uses TRBV4-1 and TRBJ1-6; a weak D match, TRBD1 (5 bases). CDR3 size: 16 residues. Trimming cost V 0 bases and J 10 bases, with 16 bases left between them. The germline CDR1 and CDR2 sequences are MGHRA and YSYEKL. This CDR3 is CASSQDSGGPGSPLHF. CDR3 nucleotide sequence: TGCGCCAGCAGCCAAGATAGCGGAGGCCCAGGGTCACCCCTCCACTTT.

The CDR3 DNA follows: TGCGCCAGCACTGGCAGCGGGGCTTCCTACAATGAGCAGTTCTTC. Encoded protein: CASTGSGASYNEQFF. The chain links TRBV5-1 to TRBJ2-1; TRBD2 matches at 7 bases. The V segment lost 6 bases and the J segment 1 base; nucleotides outside the gene matches: 7. CDR1 and CDR2 (germline): SGHRS, YFSETQ. The CDR3 runs to 15 residues.

The chain uses TRBV10-3 and TRBJ2-2; D may be TRBD2 (6 bases). The germline gives CDR1 ENHRY, CDR2 SYGVKD. The CDR3 consists of 15 residues. Trimming cost V 0 bases and J 4 bases, with 9 bases left between them. The CDR3 DNA reads as TGTGCCATCAGTGAGTCGAGGACTACCACCGGGGAGCTGTTTTTT. Translated, it gives CAISESRTTTGELFF.

The V and J genes are TRBV28 and TRBJ2-3; D uncertain. This CDR3 contains 10 residues. The germline gives CDR1 MDHEN, CDR2 SYDVKM. V lost 10 bases, J lost 2 bases, and 4 bases lay in between. In DNA form, the CDR3 reads TGTGCCACCAACACAGATACGCAGTATTTT. This gives the protein CATNTDTQYF. Full variable domain (outside the CDR3, taken from reference TRBV28 and TRBJ2-3): DVKVTQSSRYLVKRTGEKVFLECVQDMDHENMFWYRQDPGLGLRLIYFSYDVKMKEKGDIPEGYSVSREKKERFSLILESASTNQTSMYLCATNTDTQYFGPGTRLTVL.

CDR3 sequence: CASSRLESNYGYTF. CDR3 nucleotide sequence: TGTGCCAGTAGTAGGCTAGAGTCTAACTATGGCTACACCTTC. J is TRBJ1-2 and V is TRBV19; D gene uncertain. Germline values: CDR1 LNHDA, CDR2 SQIVND (reference sequence). This CDR3 spans 14 amino acids. Trimming shortened V by 4 bases and J by 0 bases, and 9 bases separated the two germline ends.